The rows below give T cell receptor beta chains drawn from one sample of a study of T-cell memory formation after mild COVID-19. TCRdb re-called the 5' RACE reads with MiXCR, one entry per CDR3 protein. The table has approximately 580,000 distinct CDR3 sequences, about a fifth seen once. The material sequenced was PBMCs or a T cell subset sorted from them (not recorded which). Source of these receptors: an adult woman who had mild COVID-19 (a few samples of this study predate the infection). Cell type and time point are not known. Each CDR3 is given with its conserved first and last residue. The D gene is left open where the match is weak. Expanded clones are given a class, and other clones once, few, many or no size at all.

clone_size	d_call	j_call	v_call	cdr3_aa	cdr3_nt
few	-	TRBJ2-2	TRBV29-1	CSVNWFGELFF	TGCAGCGTTAACTGGTTCGGGGAGCTGTTTTTT
-	-	TRBJ1-2	TRBV7-9	CASSLAMDGYNYGYTF	TGTGCCAGCAGCTTAGCGATGGACGGGTATAACTATGGCTACACCTTC
few	TRBD2	TRBJ2-7	TRBV29-1	CSVAGRDLGQYF	TGCAGCGTTGCTGGGAGGGACCTGGGGCAGTACTTC
-	TRBD1	TRBJ2-3	TRBV15	CATSNPTWTGPRSNTQYF	TGTGCCACCAGCAACCCCACTTGGACAGGGCCTCGATCCAATACGCAGTATTTT
few	-	TRBJ1-1	TRBV14	CASSQVPTEAFF	TGTGCCAGCAGCCAAGTCCCCACTGAAGCTTTCTTT
few	-	TRBJ2-1	TRBV7-2	CASSLYANEQFF	TGTGCCAGCAGCTTATATGCCAATGAGCAGTTCTTC
-	-	TRBJ2-5	TRBV15	CATSRVPGEAQYF	TGTGCCACCAGCAGAGTTCCAGGGGAGGCCCAGTACTTC
-	-	TRBJ1-5	TRBV5-1	CASSPSDRLYQPQHF	TGCGCCAGCAGCCCGTCGGACAGATTGTATCAGCCCCAGCATTTT
-	-	TRBJ2-3	TRBV7-2	CASSLWQTSTDTQYF	TGTGCCAGCAGCTTATGGCAAACTAGCACAGATACGCAGTATTTT
many	TRBD1	TRBJ2-1	TRBV24-1	CATSDKTNRGQSSYNEQFF	TGTGCCACCAGTGATAAGACGAACAGGGGGCAGAGCTCCTACAATGAGCAGTTCTTC
many	-	TRBJ1-1	TRBV6-5	CASRVNTEAFF	TGTGCCAGCAGGGTGAACACTGAAGCTTTCTTT
-	TRBD2	TRBJ2-7	TRBV11-2	CASSPGLGSGRNEQYF	TGTGCCAGCAGCCCCGGTTTGGGGAGCGGGAGGAACGAGCAGTACTTC
few	-	TRBJ2-5	TRBV7-9	CASSRRTGAQETQYF	TGTGCCAGCAGCCGACGAACCGGGGCCCAAGAGACCCAGTACTTC
-	-	TRBJ2-1	TRBV5-5	CASSLDKYNEQFF	TGTGCCAGCAGCTTGGACAAATACAATGAGCAGTTCTTC
few	-	TRBJ2-5	TRBV12-3/TRBV12-4	CASSLSPYRVSPSETQYF	TGTGCCAGCAGTTTGAGCCCCTACAGGGTATCTCCATCAGAGACCCAGTACTTC
-	TRBD1	TRBJ2-1	TRBV7-9	CASFDRDRGLNEQFF	TGTGCCAGTTTCGACCGGGACAGGGGGCTCAATGAGCAGTTCTTC
few	-	TRBJ2-3	TRBV5-1	CASSWGGDITDTQYF	TGCGCCAGCAGCTGGGGGGGCGACATCACAGATACGCAGTATTTT
-	-	TRBJ2-1	TRBV24-1	CATSDRDSYNEQFF	TGTGCCACCAGTGATAGGGACTCCTACAATGAGCAGTTCTTC
many	-	TRBJ2-5	TRBV18	CASSPANRGDQTQYF	TGTGCCAGCTCACCTGCTAACCGAGGTGATCAGACCCAGTACTTC
-	TRBD1	TRBJ1-2	TRBV5-1	CASSYRTGDGYTF	TGCGCCAGCAGCTACAGGACAGGTGATGGCTACACCTTC
-	-	TRBJ2-7	TRBV4-1	CASSQEPTRSYEQYF	TGCGCCAGCAGCCAAGAACCGACCCGCTCCTACGAGCAGTACTTC
few	-	TRBJ2-5	TRBV5-1	CASSQGAGDAETQYF	TGCGCCAGCAGCCAAGGGGCAGGGGATGCTGAGACCCAGTACTTC
few	-	TRBJ1-2	TRBV21-1	CASSLTMGAAHYGYTF	TGTGCCAGCAGCCTGACTATGGGAGCAGCCCACTATGGCTACACCTTC
-	TRBD2	TRBJ2-7	TRBV20-1	CSAPPPAGGDYEQYF	TGCAGTGCTCCTCCGCCAGCGGGGGGGGACTACGAGCAGTACTTC
few	TRBD1	TRBJ1-2	TRBV6-6	CASSTKQGPNYGYTF	TGTGCCAGCAGTACGAAACAGGGGCCTAACTATGGCTACACCTTC
few	-	TRBJ1-1	TRBV29-1	CSVVWGVEAFF	TGCAGCGTTGTCTGGGGGGTAGAAGCTTTCTTT
few	TRBD2	TRBJ2-1	TRBV7-9	CASSFPQGSGGYNEQFF	TGTGCCAGCAGCTTCCCCCAAGGCAGCGGGGGATACAATGAGCAGTTCTTC
few	-	TRBJ2-5	TRBV15	CATSRERLEVETQYF	TGTGCCACCAGCAGAGAAAGGCTAGAGGTAGAGACCCAGTACTTC
few	-	TRBJ1-6	TRBV28	CASRTGTANSPLHF	TGTGCCAGCAGGACCGGGACCGCAAATTCACCCCTCCACTTT
few	-	TRBJ1-4	TRBV10-3	CATQSGGHINEKLFF	TGTGCCACCCAGTCAGGAGGACACATTAATGAAAAACTGTTTTTT
-	-	TRBJ2-5	TRBV29-1	CSVAEGETQYF	TGCAGCGTTGCAGAGGGGGAGACCCAGTACTTC
-	-	TRBJ2-5	TRBV7-2	CASSGGPTGETQYF	TGTGCCAGCAGCGGGGGGCCCACGGGGGAGACCCAGTACTTC
-	-	TRBJ2-7	TRBV5-1	CASSSAGFWDEQYF	TGCGCCAGCAGCTCTGCAGGGTTTTGGGACGAGCAGTACTTC
-	TRBD1	TRBJ2-5	TRBV7-9	CASSLGGRAWGQQGQETQYF	TGTGCCAGCAGCTTAGGAGGACGTGCATGGGGACAGCAAGGCCAAGAGACCCAGTACTTC
-	TRBD2	TRBJ2-1	TRBV7-8	CASSLVAGLTHLGSEQFF	TGTGCCAGCAGCTTAGTAGCGGGATTAACCCACCTCGGGAGTGAGCAGTTCTTC
few	-	TRBJ2-5	TRBV5-6	CASREGTYQETQYF	TGTGCCAGCAGGGAAGGGACTTACCAAGAGACCCAGTACTTC
few	-	TRBJ1-1	TRBV7-2	CASSVVRLPVEAFF	TGTGCCAGCAGCGTTGTACGGTTACCCGTTGAAGCTTTCTTT
-	-	TRBJ2-7	TRBV5-6	CASSTYRGSVSYEQYF	TGTGCCAGCAGCACCTACCGAGGTAGTGTCTCCTACGAGCAGTACTTC
-	TRBD2	TRBJ2-3	TRBV24-1	CATSDLQSGGLFGTQYF	TGTGCCACCAGTGATTTGCAGTCGGGAGGGCTCTTTGGGACGCAGTATTTT
few	TRBD2	TRBJ2-1	TRBV19	CASSNWLAGTYNEQFF	TGTGCCAGTAGTAATTGGTTAGCGGGGACCTACAATGAGCAGTTCTTC
many	-	TRBJ2-3	TRBV7-9	CASSYVGTDTQYF	TGTGCCAGCAGCTACGTAGGCACAGATACGCAGTATTTT
few	-	TRBJ2-2	TRBV4-2	CASSQDLNRVFPGELFF	TGTGCCAGCAGCCAAGATCTGAACAGGGTCTTCCCCGGGGAGCTGTTTTTT
-	-	TRBJ2-2	TRBV12-5	CASGLVRAGAGELFF	TGTGCTAGTGGTTTGGTACGAGCCGGAGCCGGGGAGCTGTTTTTT
-	-	TRBJ1-1	TRBV5-5	CASSLGWIVPEAFF	TGTGCCAGCAGCTTGGGGTGGATCGTTCCTGAAGCTTTCTTT
many	TRBD1	TRBJ2-4	TRBV12-3/TRBV12-4	CASSPRTGENIQYF	TGTGCCAGCAGTCCCCGGACAGGGGAGAACATTCAGTACTTC
once	TRBD2	TRBJ2-7	TRBV30	CARNGRDAYEQYF	TGTGCCCGTAACGGGAGGGATGCCTACGAGCAGTACTTC
-	-	TRBJ2-7	TRBV18	CASSPALSYEQYF	TGTGCCAGCTCACCAGCACTTTCCTACGAGCAGTACTTC
-	-	TRBJ2-1	TRBV9	CASSVDWGNEQFF	TGTGCCAGCAGCGTAGATTGGGGAAATGAGCAGTTCTTC
few	-	TRBJ2-2	TRBV6-1	CASSREGADGELFF	TGTGCCAGCAGTCGGGAAGGCGCGGACGGGGAGCTGTTTTTT
few	-	TRBJ1-5	TRBV29-1	CSVATGLEQPQHF	TGCAGCGTGGCTACAGGGTTGGAGCAGCCCCAGCATTTT